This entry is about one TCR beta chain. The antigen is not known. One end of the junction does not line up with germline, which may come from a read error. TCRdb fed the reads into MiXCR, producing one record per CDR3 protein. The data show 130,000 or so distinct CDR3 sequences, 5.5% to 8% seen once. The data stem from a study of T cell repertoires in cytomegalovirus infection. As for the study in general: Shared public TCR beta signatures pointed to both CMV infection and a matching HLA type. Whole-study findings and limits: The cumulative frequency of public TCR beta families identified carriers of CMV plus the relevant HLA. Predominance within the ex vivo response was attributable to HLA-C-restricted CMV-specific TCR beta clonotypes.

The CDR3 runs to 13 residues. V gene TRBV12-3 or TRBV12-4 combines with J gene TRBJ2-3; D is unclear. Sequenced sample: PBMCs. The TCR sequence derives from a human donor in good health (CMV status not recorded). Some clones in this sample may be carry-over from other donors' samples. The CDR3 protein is CAGSLMGTDTQYF. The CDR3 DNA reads TGTGCCGGCAGTTTAATGGGAACAGATACGCAGTATTTT.